This T cell receptor (beta chain) stems from a study of shared clonotypes between healthy human individuals. This table comes from immunoSEQ multiplex PCR, and its TCRdb copy is limited to in-frame clones, with some not included. This table holds roughly 400,000 clones, just over 95% found once. CD45RO+ cells and CCR7-negative CD45RA+ TemRA cells were combined as CD8 memory. This sequence was found in a man in his thirties or forties in good health. The sequenced sample was memory CD8+ T cells sorted from blood. The subset denotes: CD45RO+ cells pooled with CCR7-negative TemRA cells.

CDR3 in amino acids: CSVEGRVAYNEQFF. CDR3 in DNA: TGCAGCGTTGAAGGTAGGGTGGCCTACAATGAGCAGTTCTTC. The gene calls are TRBV29-1 and TRBJ2-1, with D hard to call. This CDR3 has 14 amino acids. Germline loops: CDR1 SQVTM, CDR2 ANQGSEA. The V end lost 1 base, the J end lost 2 bases, and 9 bases lay between the germline ends.